The T cell receptor (beta chain) under discussion was sequenced for a study of T cell responses to AZD1222 COVID-19 vaccine. Overall study results and limits: Among those given AZD1222, only five or six were seropositive at baseline.

Repertoires were generated with immunoSEQ multiplex PCR, while TCRdb's copy carries only in-frame clones and drops some. The profile covers about 150,000 clones, with 75% to 90% appearing a single time and 7.5% to 8.5% taken by the ten largest. Regarding this clone: The antigen is unknown.

V was shortened by 5 bases and J by 0 bases, with 13 bases between the two germline ends. The CDR3 is 16 amino acids. Germline V gives CDR1 SGHNT, CDR2 YENEEA. This clonotype was obtained from an adult in good health. Sample: peripheral blood, taken on day 0 of AZD1222 vaccination. This chain uses TRBV11-3 with TRBJ1-4; no definite D call. The CDR3 DNA follows: TGTGCCAGCAGCGTACTTTTTGGTTCAACTAATGAAAAACTGTTTTTT. Residues: CASSVLFGSTNEKLFF. Combining the CDR3 with reference TRBV11-3 and TRBJ1-4 gives the whole variable domain EAGVVQSPRYKIIEKKQPVAFWCNPISGHNTLYWYLQNLGQGPELLIRYENEEAVDDSQLPKDRFSAERLKGVDSTLKIQPAELGDSAVYLCASSVLFGSTNEKLFFGSGTQLSVL.